The rows below give T cell receptor beta chains drawn from one sample of a study of shared T cell receptors in the human thymus. Method: immunoSEQ multiplex PCR; TCRdb's copy keeps in-frame clones and lacks some. The sample includes some 760,000 clones, approximately 85% of them seen just once. These data were also reused for a study on human thymus T cells.

The material sequenced was thymocytes. Receptor source: a girl under two years old with a congenital heart defect. Both conserved end residues are part of each CDR3. The D gene is left open where the match is weak. Part of the rows lack a size; the others show once, few, many or a class for expanded clones.

d_call: .
clone_size: .
v_call: TRBV6-5
j_call: TRBJ1-3
cdr3_nt: TGTGCCAGCAGTACAAGGGGCTCTGGAAACACCATATATTTT
cdr3_aa: CASSTRGSGNTIYF

d_call: .
clone_size: few
v_call: TRBV7-2
j_call: TRBJ2-7
cdr3_nt: TGTGCCAGCAGCCCCAGATCCTACGAGCAGTACTTC
cdr3_aa: CASSPRSYEQYF

d_call: .
clone_size: .
v_call: TRBV14
j_call: TRBJ1-2
cdr3_nt: TGTGCCAGCAGCCAATCTCTTCCGGGGGGCCCCCCCTATGGCTACACCTTC
cdr3_aa: CASSQSLPGGPPYGYTF

d_call: TRBD1
clone_size: few
v_call: TRBV19
j_call: TRBJ1-2
cdr3_nt: TGTGCCAGTAGTATTAGGAAGGGGGCAGTAGGCTACACCTTC
cdr3_aa: CASSIRKGAVGYTF

d_call: TRBD1
clone_size: .
v_call: TRBV28
j_call: TRBJ2-7
cdr3_nt: TGTGCCAGCAGTTCCGGGACAGACACATACGAGCAGTACTTC
cdr3_aa: CASSSGTDTYEQYF

d_call: TRBD2
clone_size: once
v_call: TRBV5-4
j_call: TRBJ2-1
cdr3_nt: TGTGCCAGCAGCTGGACTAGCGGGGGACACAATGAGCAGTTCTTC
cdr3_aa: CASSWTSGGHNEQFF

d_call: TRBD2
clone_size: .
v_call: TRBV30
j_call: TRBJ2-3
cdr3_nt: TGTGCCTGGAGTGTTGGGCTAGCGGGGGATACGCAGTATTTT
cdr3_aa: CAWSVGLAGDTQYF

d_call: TRBD1
clone_size: .
v_call: TRBV2
j_call: TRBJ2-7
cdr3_nt: TGTGCCAGCCAACCTCAGGGGGACGGCGAGCAGTACTTC
cdr3_aa: CASQPQGDGEQYF

d_call: TRBD1
clone_size: .
v_call: TRBV6-5
j_call: TRBJ2-1
cdr3_nt: TGTGCCAGCAGTTTTGGGACAGGGATGGACAATGAGCAGTTCTTC
cdr3_aa: CASSFGTGMDNEQFF

d_call: .
clone_size: .
v_call: TRBV6-5
j_call: TRBJ2-1
cdr3_nt: TGTGCCAGCAGTTACTCGGCCGTGGAGGGCGGGCAGTTCTTC
cdr3_aa: CASSYSAVEGGQFF

d_call: .
clone_size: .
v_call: TRBV7-9
j_call: TRBJ1-3
cdr3_nt: TGTGCCAGCAGCTTCGAGAAACTTCCTCTCTCTGGAAACACCATATATTTT
cdr3_aa: CASSFEKLPLSGNTIYF

d_call: TRBD1
clone_size: once
v_call: TRBV28
j_call: TRBJ1-5
cdr3_nt: TGTGCCTCCAGGGGGTACGTAGCAATCAGCTCCGGGGTACGTAGCAATCAGCCCCAGCATTTT
cdr3_aa: CASRGYVAISSGVRSNQPQHF

d_call: .
clone_size: .
v_call: TRBV5-1
j_call: TRBJ2-1
cdr3_nt: TGCGCCAGCAGCGCAACGGGACTGGTCTACAATGAGCAGTTCTTC
cdr3_aa: CASSATGLVYNEQFF

d_call: .
clone_size: .
v_call: TRBV4-3
j_call: TRBJ1-2
cdr3_nt: TGCGCCAGCAGCCAGGATCGCGGGGTCGAATCGCAGGGCTACACCTTC
cdr3_aa: CASSQDRGVESQGYTF

d_call: .
clone_size: once
v_call: TRBV14
j_call: TRBJ2-2
cdr3_nt: TGTGCCAGCAGCCAGGACCGGGGGTCCGGGGAGCTGTTTTTT
cdr3_aa: CASSQDRGSGELFF

d_call: .
clone_size: .
v_call: TRBV28
j_call: TRBJ2-2
cdr3_nt: TGTGCCAGCAGTTTATTCGGAGTTTTCTGGTCCGGGGAGCTGTTTTTT
cdr3_aa: CASSLFGVFWSGELFF

d_call: TRBD2
clone_size: .
v_call: TRBV19
j_call: TRBJ2-3
cdr3_nt: TGTGCCAGCCAAGGGGCTAGCGGACCCACAGATACGCAGTATTTT
cdr3_aa: CASQGASGPTDTQYF

d_call: .
clone_size: once
v_call: TRBV5-6
j_call: TRBJ1-2
cdr3_nt: TGTGCCAGCAGCTTGGCGTCGGGAGGAGGAAGTGGCTACACCTTC
cdr3_aa: CASSLASGGGSGYTF

d_call: TRBD1
clone_size: .
v_call: TRBV6-1
j_call: TRBJ1-1
cdr3_nt: TGTGCCAGCAGTAGACAGGGGAACACTGAAGCTTTCTTT
cdr3_aa: CASSRQGNTEAFF

d_call: TRBD1
clone_size: .
v_call: TRBV5-1
j_call: TRBJ2-2
cdr3_nt: TGCGCCAGCAGCCTCACCCCGGACAGGGGAACGAACACCGGGGAGCTGTTTTTT
cdr3_aa: CASSLTPDRGTNTGELFF

d_call: TRBD1
clone_size: .
v_call: TRBV15
j_call: TRBJ2-7
cdr3_nt: TGTGCCACCAGCAGCACCGGGACAGGGGGTTCCGAGCAGTACTTC
cdr3_aa: CATSSTGTGGSEQYF

d_call: .
clone_size: .
v_call: TRBV4-1
j_call: TRBJ1-2
cdr3_nt: TGCGCCAGCAGCCCAACCCCCCCACAGGGCTATGGCTACACCTTC
cdr3_aa: CASSPTPPQGYGYTF

d_call: TRBD2
clone_size: .
v_call: TRBV6-1
j_call: TRBJ2-6
cdr3_nt: TGTGCCAGCACTCTCTCTAGCGGGGGGAAACCAAGGACTTTC
cdr3_aa: CASTLSSGGKPRTF

d_call: TRBD1
clone_size: .
v_call: TRBV19
j_call: TRBJ1-2
cdr3_nt: TGTGCCAGTAGTAGGGTCCCCCAGGGGGCCTATGGCTACACCTTC
cdr3_aa: CASSRVPQGAYGYTF

d_call: TRBD2
clone_size: .
v_call: TRBV9
j_call: TRBJ2-7
cdr3_nt: TGTGCCAGCAGCGTAGGGCTAGCGGGTACCTACGAGCAGTACTTC
cdr3_aa: CASSVGLAGTYEQYF

d_call: TRBD1
clone_size: few
v_call: TRBV19
j_call: TRBJ1-2
cdr3_nt: TGTGCCAGTAGTATCAGGGACAGGGGATTATATGGCTACACCTTC
cdr3_aa: CASSIRDRGLYGYTF

d_call: TRBD1
clone_size: .
v_call: TRBV7-4
j_call: TRBJ1-1
cdr3_nt: TGTGCCAGCAGCTTAACCGGAAGGGGGCGCGGAGGAACTGAAGCTTTCTTT
cdr3_aa: CASSLTGRGRGGTEAFF

d_call: .
clone_size: .
v_call: TRBV6-5
j_call: TRBJ2-7
cdr3_nt: TGTGCCAGCAGTTACTCCGGGCGGGCCTACGAGCAGTACTTC
cdr3_aa: CASSYSGRAYEQYF